Following are 20 T cell receptor beta chains from one sample sequenced in a study of shared clonotypes between healthy human individuals. Using immunoSEQ multiplex PCR, the repertoire was profiled, and TCRdb retains in-frame clones only, with some absent. The table includes some 320,000 clones, around 90% detected once. The specimen sequenced was memory CD8+ T cells sorted from blood. The subset is: CD45RO+ cells pooled with CCR7-negative TemRA cells. The receptors were sampled from a man younger than 35 in good health.

V and J are TRBV4-1 and TRBJ2-2; 12 nucleotides line up with TRBD1. CDR3 size: 19 residues. Germline CDR1 is MGHRA and CDR2 is YSYEKL. V lost 1 base, J lost 4 bases, and 10 bases stayed unmatched. CDR3 sequence: CASSQVFEGQGARTGELFF. The DNA for the CDR3 is TGCGCCAGCAGCCAAGTCTTCGAGGGACAGGGGGCACGCACCGGGGAGCTGTTTTTT.

The chain employs TRBV11-2 and TRBJ2-1; TRBD2 matches 9 bases. The CDR3 is 14 residues long. The V and J ends lost 4 bases and 9 bases, in that order; junction bases with no gene match: 7. Germline CDR1 SGHAT, CDR2 FQNNGV. This chain's CDR3 is CASSWAGGPSEQFF. The CDR3 DNA sequence: TGTGCCAGCAGCTGGGCGGGGGGGCCCAGTGAGCAGTTCTTC.

The CDR3: CASSLGSLVYGYTF. In DNA form, the CDR3 reads TGTGCCAGCAGCTTGGGGAGTCTAGTGTATGGCTACACCTTC. The chain is built from TRBV5-6 and TRBJ1-2; D unresolved. Germline V lookup: CDR1 SGHDT, CDR2 YYEEEE. Trimming removed 0 bases at V and 5 bases at J, with 11 bases between. The CDR3 is 14 amino acids.

This clone was picked up a small number of times. The gene calls are TRBV5-4 and TRBJ1-2; tentatively, D is TRBD1 (5 bases). The germline V and J ends were trimmed by 4 bases and 3 bases, with 19 bases remaining between them. Germline CDR1 reads SGHNT; CDR2 reads YYREEE (reference sequence). This CDR3 has 16 residues. DNA for the CDR3: TGTGCCAGCAGCCGCCGCCGACAGAAACACTACTATGGCTACACCTTC. Translated, it gives CASSRRRQKHYYGYTF.

This clone was detected many times. Other DNA sequences from this sample encode an identical CDR3 as well. CDR3 region: CASSVTGGLNQPQHF. DNA of the CDR3: TGTGCCAGCAGCGTAACAGGGGGACTCAATCAGCCCCAGCATTTT. The chain employs TRBV9 and TRBJ1-5, with 8 bases identical to TRBD1. The CDR3 runs to 15 residues. V was pared by 1 base and J by 3 bases, with 3 bases of the junction left unmatched. Germline CDR1 SGDLS, CDR2 YYNGEE.

This chain joins TRBV5-5 and TRBJ2-5; 7 bases match TRBD1. The CDR3 is made up of 16 amino acids. Germline CDR1 is SGHKS and CDR2 is YYEKEE (reference sequence). J lost 4 bases, V lost 0 bases, and 9 bases had no gene match. The CDR3 loop reads CASSLASTGAAETQYF. DNA for the CDR3: TGTGCCAGCAGCTTGGCCTCTACAGGGGCTGCAGAGACCCAGTACTTC. The full variable domain, completed using reference TRBV5-5 and TRBJ2-5, is DAGVTQSPTHLIKTRGQQVTLRCSPISGHKSVSWYQQVLGQGPQFIFQYYEKEERGRGNFPDRFSARQFPNYSSELNVNALLLGDSALYLCASSLASTGAAETQYFGPGTRLLVL.

V gene TRBV5-1 combines with J gene TRBJ2-7; no reliable D call. Germline V gene data show CDR1 as SGHRS and CDR2 as YFSETQ. V was clipped by 0 bases and J by 6 bases, with 10 bases between them. The CDR3 is 13 residues long. CDR3 residues: CASSLGGNLEQYF. CDR3 in DNA: TGCGCCAGCAGCTTGGGTGGGAATCTCGAGCAGTACTTC.

The chain has TRBV5-1 and TRBJ2-2, with 7 bases lining up with TRBD1. This CDR3 comprises 16 residues. Germline CDR1 is SGHRS and CDR2 is YFSETQ. J gave up 0 bases and V 4 bases, and 6 bases lay outside the gene matches. The CDR3 nucleotides read TGCGCCAGCAGCCTTAGGACAGGAGCGAACACCGGGGAGCTGTTTTTT. It translates to CASSLRTGANTGELFF.

This chain links TRBV2 with TRBJ2-1; D is perhaps TRBD1 (6 bases). In germline, CDR1 is SNHLY, CDR2 FYNNEI. This CDR3 spans 11 amino acids. V dropped 5 bases and J dropped 7 bases, with 6 bases sitting between them. CDR3: CASSTGNEQFF. DNA for the CDR3: TGTGCCAGCAGTACAGGGAATGAGCAGTTCTTC.

The chain has TRBV9 and TRBJ2-5; the match to TRBD2 covers 11 bases. Germline CDR1 is SGDLS and CDR2 is YYNGEE. Trimming removed 3 bases from V and 7 bases from J; junction bases left unmatched: 23. This CDR3 has 20 residues. The CDR3, as DNA: TGTGCCAGCAGCGCCTCACCAGAATACCCCGGGACTAGCGGCGGGCGGACCCAGTACTTC. It yields the protein CASSASPEYPGTSGGRTQYF.

The rearrangement links TRBV9 to TRBJ1-3; D is undetermined. Trimming cost V 3 bases and J 5 bases, with 18 bases left between them. Germline CDR1 reads SGDLS; CDR2 reads YYNGEE. The CDR3 loop spans 16 amino acids. The CDR3 loop reads CASSARSSSFRNTIYF. The CDR3 nucleotides read TGTGCCAGCAGCGCTCGCAGTTCCTCGTTTAGAAACACCATATATTTT.

This clone was seen a single time. The chain recombines TRBV25-1 with TRBJ2-2; D ambiguous. The ends were cut back, 6 bases at V and 6 bases at J, with 8 bases in the middle. Germline CDR1 reads MGHDK; CDR2 reads SYGVNS. The CDR3 totals 12 residues. CDR3 coding DNA: TGTGCCAGCAGCCTTCTGCCCGGGGAGCTGTTTTTT. Encoded protein: CASSLLPGELFF.

This clone was seen more than once but under ten times. The rearrangement joins TRBV28 to TRBJ2-1, with D perhaps TRBD2 (5 bases). V lost 4 bases, J lost 0 bases, and 13 bases lay in between. From germline, CDR1 is MDHEN and CDR2 SYDVKM. The CDR3 extends over 16 amino acids. The DNA for the CDR3 is TGTGCCAGCAGTTCGCGCGGAGGAAGCTCCTACAATGAGCAGTTCTTC. Translated: CASSSRGGSSYNEQFF.

This chain joins TRBV2 and TRBJ2-1, with TRBD2 matching 15 bases. The CDR3 has 17 residues. After removal of 3 bases from V and 8 bases from J, the junction contained 8 bases not matched to a gene. Germline assignment: CDR1 SNHLY and CDR2 FYNNEI. The CDR3 DNA sequence: TGTGCCAGCAGTGATCCGGGACTAGCGGGAGGAATCCATGAGCAGTTCTTC. It translates to CASSDPGLAGGIHEQFF.

The V and J genes are TRBV5-4 and TRBJ2-7; D not certain. The germline gives CDR1 SGHNT, CDR2 YYREEE (reference sequence). V shed 0 bases and J shed 5 bases, with 6 bases lying between them. CDR3 size: 12 residues. Here the CDR3 reads CASSLGPDEQYF. The CDR3 DNA sequence: TGTGCCAGCAGCTTGGGACCAGACGAGCAGTACTTC.

The chain has TRBV5-1 and TRBJ2-7, with D uncertain. V was shortened by 0 bases and J by 3 bases, with 10 bases between the two germline ends. CDR3 size: 14 residues. CDR1 and CDR2 (germline): SGHRS, YFSETQ. CDR3 sequence: CASSLAAEIYEQYF. CDR3 bases: TGCGCCAGCAGCTTGGCCGCAGAAATCTACGAGCAGTACTTC.

The rearrangement uses TRBV9 and TRBJ1-2; 7 bases map to TRBD1. Looked up from germline, CDR1 is SGDLS and CDR2 is YYNGEE. V was clipped by 4 bases and J by 3 bases; unmatched bases: 3. The CDR3 sequence is 13 residues long. The CDR3 nucleotides are TGTGCCAGCAGCCGGCAGGGGGACTATGGCTACACCTTC. This translates into CASSRQGDYGYTF.

The J gene is TRBJ2-1, the V gene TRBV27; 8 nucleotides align to TRBD2. The CDR3 sequence is 16 residues long. CDR1 and CDR2 from the germline V gene are MNHEY and SMNVEV (reference sequence). The V and J ends lost 5 bases and 2 bases, in that order; junction bases with no gene match: 8. The CDR3 DNA is TGTGCCAGCAGTCCAATAGCGGGGCCCGCCTACAATGAGCAGTTCTTC. Translated: CASSPIAGPAYNEQFF.

This clone has just a few counts. V and J are TRBV7-9 and TRBJ2-5; D unclear. The CDR3 loop spans 12 amino acids. The V gene lost 1 base and the J gene lost 3 bases, with 3 bases spanning the gap. The germline V gene has CDR1 SEHNR and CDR2 FQNEAQ (reference sequence). CDR3 DNA: TGTGCCAGCAGCTTAGGGGAAGAGACCCAGTACTTC. The encoded protein is CASSLGEETQYF. The variable domain in full, completed from reference TRBV7-9 and TRBJ2-5, reads DTGVSQNPRHKITKRGQNVTFRCDPISEHNRLYWYRQTLGQGPEFLTYFQNEAQLEKSRLLSDRFSAERPKGSFSTLEIQRTEQGDSAMYLCASSLGEETQYFGPGTRLLVL.

The chain is built from TRBV4-3 and TRBJ1-4; D unresolved. The CDR3 has 15 residues. The V end lost 0 bases, the J end lost 4 bases, and 9 bases lay between the germline ends. Germline V gene sequence: CDR1 LGHNA, CDR2 YSLEER. The CDR3 loop is CASSQESGINEKLFF. DNA for the CDR3: TGCGCCAGCAGCCAAGAGTCCGGGATTAATGAAAAACTGTTTTTT.